The clone carrying this T cell receptor (beta chain) was found a few times. Its matching antigen is unknown. The sample originates from a study of cytomegalovirus exposure and HLA in healthy donors. Vbeta (60) and Jbeta (13) primers were used in the PCR. Sequencing used immunoSEQ multiplex PCR; TCRdb keeps in-frame clones, though not all of them. The top ten clones hold approximately 7.8% of a sample with fewer than 200,000 clones, roughly 13% of them seen once. Whole-study results and caveats: Most TCRs appeared rarely, but some public TCRs recurred in many donors. Segments of the TCR beta V type were, in most cases, productive about 87% or about 30% of the time in an earlier analysis. In a later analysis, HLA-C alleles had the fewest associated TCRs, DRB1 alleles the most. A missense variant in DCLRE1C was later tied to TCR beta V- and J-gene trimming.

CDR1 is SGDLS and CDR2 is YYNGEE in the germline V gene. V trimming: 0 bases; J trimming: 5 bases; junction bases outside the gene matches: 8. The CDR3 totals 16 residues. The sample was PBMCs. This sequence joins TRBV9 and TRBJ2-5; TRBD2 matches 9 bases. The sequence was collected from a man aged 45-65 years in good health and CMV-seropositive. The CDR3 loop reads CASSVAPGGGEETQYF. The CDR3 coding sequence is TGTGCCAGCAGCGTAGCCCCCGGCGGGGGGGAGGAGACCCAGTACTTC. The full variable domain, completed using reference TRBV9 and TRBJ2-5, is DSGVTQTPKHLITATGQRVTLRCSPRSGDLSVYWYQQSLDQGLQFLIQYYNGEERAKGNILERFSAQQFPDLHSELNLSSLELGDSALYFCASSVAPGGGEETQYFGPGTRLLVL.